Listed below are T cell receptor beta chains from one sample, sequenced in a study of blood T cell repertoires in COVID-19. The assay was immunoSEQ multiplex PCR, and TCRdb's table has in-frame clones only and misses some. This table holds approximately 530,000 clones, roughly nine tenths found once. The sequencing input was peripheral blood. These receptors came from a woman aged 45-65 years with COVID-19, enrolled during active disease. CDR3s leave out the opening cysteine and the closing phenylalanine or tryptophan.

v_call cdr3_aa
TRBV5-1 ASSSNPLGGSMNTEAF
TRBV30 AWSLPGQSTGELF
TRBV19 ASSFGTASYNEQF
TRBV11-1 ASSFGQGANSPLH
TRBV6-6 ASYFSASTDTQY
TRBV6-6 ASSYSLAGGPDTQY
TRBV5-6 ASSSLIADGTGNTEAF
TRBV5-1 ASSFGGNQPQH
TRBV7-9 ASSPSAGVGTEAF
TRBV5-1 ASSPTTYEQY
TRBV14 ASSRDIATEAF
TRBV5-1 ASRPTGVAGNTIY
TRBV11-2 ASSLMGGPGGYT
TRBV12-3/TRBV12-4 ASSFEGSGAF
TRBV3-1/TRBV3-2 ASSQAFEAF
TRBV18 ASSQSHGDRARNSPLH
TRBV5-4 ASSFQGGVEAF
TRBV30 AWSMGGTQETQY
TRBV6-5 ASSTFRGEAF
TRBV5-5 ASSLGPAGGSTGELF
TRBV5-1 ASSLDWEEQF
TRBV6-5 ASSYRQGAGGELF
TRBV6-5 ASTPGQGRNTIY
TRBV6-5 ASLRLGEYGYT
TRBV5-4 ASSLGRTGVNTGELF
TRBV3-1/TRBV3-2 ASSQLGGAREKLF
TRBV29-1 SVGGRQGLLDEQF
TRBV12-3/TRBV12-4 ASSSWGEGYT
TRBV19 ASSIVPGDSPLH
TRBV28 ASGGTDTLQPQH
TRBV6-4 ASSEGPGGNNEQF
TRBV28 ASSSYTPSGWT
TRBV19 ASSIFSAGAVGYT
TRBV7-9 ASSLLNTGELF
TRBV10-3 AIERDRPVVTQH
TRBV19 ASSMAGGWDQPQH
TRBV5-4 ASSWTGDPRGTEAF
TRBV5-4 ASSSGGRGLSTDTQY
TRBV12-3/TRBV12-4 ASTPGGVYGYT